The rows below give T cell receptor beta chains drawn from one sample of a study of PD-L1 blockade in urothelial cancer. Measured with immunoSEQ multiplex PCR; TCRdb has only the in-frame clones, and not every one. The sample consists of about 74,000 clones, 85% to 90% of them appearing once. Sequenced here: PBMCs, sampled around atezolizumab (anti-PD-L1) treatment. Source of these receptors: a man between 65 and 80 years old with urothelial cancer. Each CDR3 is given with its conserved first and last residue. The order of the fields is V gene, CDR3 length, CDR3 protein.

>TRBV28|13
CASSSTSAYEQYF
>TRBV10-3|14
CATALAGYTGELFF
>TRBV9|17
CASSLEKLADSTDTQYF
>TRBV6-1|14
CASSEAKGNQPQHF
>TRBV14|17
CASSQDWGTGSHYEQYF
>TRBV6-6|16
CASSSGGTSGRYEQYF
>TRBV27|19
CASSSPGLAGASITDTQYF
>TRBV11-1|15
CASSLYRGQTYEQYF
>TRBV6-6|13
CASSYPPQETQYF
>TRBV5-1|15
CASSPFEGAQETQYF
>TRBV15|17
CATSPQVGRGLIYEQYF
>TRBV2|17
CASRVGLAGGGTGELFF
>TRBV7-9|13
CASSRATNEKLFF
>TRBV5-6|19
CASSLAPPGERDGTGELFF
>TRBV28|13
CASSFPRVGELFF
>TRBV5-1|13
CASSLSGKETQYF
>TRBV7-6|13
CASSRDQGDTQYF
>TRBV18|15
CASSPAGLAGGEQYF
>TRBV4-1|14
CASSLRDRGYEQYF
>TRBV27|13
CASTATGTYGYTF
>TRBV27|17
CASSVGDRGSGANVLTF
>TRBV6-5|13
CASSNGHLYEQYF
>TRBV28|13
CATEAATPYEQFF
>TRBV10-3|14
CAISGGDSLYEQYF
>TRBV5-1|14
CASSSSSGSDTQYF
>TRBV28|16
CASSPWGDAGTDTQYF
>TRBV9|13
CASRDGNTDTQYF
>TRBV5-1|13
CASSLVLGSEQFF
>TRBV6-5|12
CASQAGGGEQYF
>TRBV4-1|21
CASSQDFSGKAGGRPTDTQYF
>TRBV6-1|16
CASSEASGPSYNEQFF
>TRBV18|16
CASSRDAGIRRTEAFF
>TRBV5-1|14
CASSLASRSYEQYF
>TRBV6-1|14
CASSSFGSSYEQYF
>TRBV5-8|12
CAGGTGNGKLFF
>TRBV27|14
CASSFLAGAGELFF
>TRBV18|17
CASSRFTSGIDTGELFF
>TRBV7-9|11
CASSLGQQLFF
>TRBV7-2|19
CASIPRPTSGRRGVNEQFF
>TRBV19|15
CASRGLASGTDTQYF
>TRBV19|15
CASSIPGTGGYEQYF
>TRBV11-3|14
CASSFSGLANEQFF
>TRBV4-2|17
CASSPLGRGRRTDTQYF
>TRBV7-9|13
CASSGTGGVGQYF
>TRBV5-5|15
CASRRQGINTGELFF
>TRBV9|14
CASSIRQSTGELFF
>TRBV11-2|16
CASSLGQGVSNTEAFF
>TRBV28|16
CASTRSRPPSNYGYTF
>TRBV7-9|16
CASSPKTGGSYNEQFF
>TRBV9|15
CASSVGDRGYNEQFF
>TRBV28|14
CASSFRSRANVLTF
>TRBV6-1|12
CASKEGTYGYTF
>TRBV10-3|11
CAPTLPYEQYF
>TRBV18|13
CASSPMGDGEQYF
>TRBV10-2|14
CASSESAGGARAFF